The TCR beta chain described here comes from a study of brain metastases from non-small cell lung cancer. The table lists this clone with a few counts. Produced via immunoSEQ multiplex PCR; TCRdb's table is partial and in-frame only. The sample holds hundreds of clones; 85% to 90% are singletons and the top ten take approximately 7.2%. Trimming removed 0 bases from V and 14 bases from J, with 13 bases in between. Germline loops: CDR1 LGHNA, CDR2 YNFKEQ. This CDR3 is built from 13 residues. The rearrangement uses TRBV4-2 and TRBJ1-4, with a weak D call TRBD1 (6 bases). The origin of this receptor is a donor at least 40 years old with non-small cell lung cancer. What was sequenced was tumor-adjacent normal tissue. In nucleotides, the CDR3 is TGTGCCAGCAGCCAAGACCGGGACAACTTTCTGTTTTTT. This encodes CASSQDRDNFLFF.